This T cell receptor (beta chain) was documented in a study of PD-1 blockade in classical Hodgkin lymphoma. Points from the study as a whole: Baseline TCR diversity was reportedly lower in newly diagnosed patients than healthy donors. Complete responders showed a baseline diversity that resembled the diversity of newly diagnosed patients. It was CD4+ TCR diversity, not CD8+, that rose significantly by C4D1. Repertoires differed for reasons still undefined, possibly disease activity or prior therapy.

Losses at the gene ends were 8 bases for V and 2 bases for J; bases not matched to a gene: 11. The germline CDR1 and CDR2 sequences are SGHRS and YFSETQ. The CDR3 is 17 amino acids. For this clone: Its antigen is still unknown.

Measured with immunoSEQ multiplex PCR; TCRdb has only the in-frame clones, and not every one. The data contain over 8,500 clones, approximately 83% of them seen just once; the ten biggest clones take up about 12%. Each patient experienced a relapse that followed autologous stem cell transplantation, and brentuximab vedotin exposure varied. With magnetic negative selection, CD4+ T cells were purified from PBMCs that had been thawed. This TCR derives from a human donor with classical Hodgkin lymphoma. The J gene is TRBJ2-1, the V gene TRBV5-1; 12 nucleotides agree with TRBD2. Material: CD4+ T cells from blood, obtained at baseline. CDR3 sequence (DNA): TGCGCCAGTCGCCGGACTAGCGGGGTAGGGGCCTACAATGAGCAGTTCTTC. Its translation is CASRRTSGVGAYNEQFF.